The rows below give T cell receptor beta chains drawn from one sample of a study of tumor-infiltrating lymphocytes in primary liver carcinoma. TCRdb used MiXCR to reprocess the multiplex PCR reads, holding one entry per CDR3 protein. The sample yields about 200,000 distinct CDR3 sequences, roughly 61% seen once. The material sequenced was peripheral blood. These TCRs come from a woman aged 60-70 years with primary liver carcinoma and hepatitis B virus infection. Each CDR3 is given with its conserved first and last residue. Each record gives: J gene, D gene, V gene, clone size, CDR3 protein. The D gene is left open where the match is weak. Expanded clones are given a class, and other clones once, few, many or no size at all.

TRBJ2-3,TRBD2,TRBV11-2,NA,CASSLLAGPDTQYF
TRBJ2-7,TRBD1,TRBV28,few,CASSSLGQGASYEQYF
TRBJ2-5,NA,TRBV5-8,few,CASSLGISETQYF
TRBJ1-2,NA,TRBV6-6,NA,CTSSYGIRGGYTF
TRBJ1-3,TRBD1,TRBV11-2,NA,CASSLGGQLGNTIYF
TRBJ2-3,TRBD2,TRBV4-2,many,CASSQGPSGRGTDTQYF
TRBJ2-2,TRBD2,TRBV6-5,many,CASSQSLAGVTGELFF
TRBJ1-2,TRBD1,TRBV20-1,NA,CSAAGTVLYGYTF
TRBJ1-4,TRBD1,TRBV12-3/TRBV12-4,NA,CASSDPGQGEKLFF
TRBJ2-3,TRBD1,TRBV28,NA,CASSPAWGQSTDTQYF
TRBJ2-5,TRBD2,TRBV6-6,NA,CASSTGTSGSMGETQYF
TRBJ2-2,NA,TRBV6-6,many,CASSSRDATGELFF
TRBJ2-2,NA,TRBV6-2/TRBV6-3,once,CASGYSSRRVGSGELFF
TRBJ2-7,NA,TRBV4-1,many,CASSQAETSYEQYF
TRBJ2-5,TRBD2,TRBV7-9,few,CASSLYARAGIQETQYF
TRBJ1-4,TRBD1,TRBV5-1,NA,CASSLNPPGTGYEKLFF
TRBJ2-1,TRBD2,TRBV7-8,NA,CAGSPRLAGAYNEQFF
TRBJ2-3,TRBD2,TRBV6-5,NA,CASMLSGRIRDTQYF
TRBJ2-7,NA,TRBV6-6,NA,CVSRDTYEQYF
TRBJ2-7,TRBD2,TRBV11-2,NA,CASSLVGRAGRLHEQYF
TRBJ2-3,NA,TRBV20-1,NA,CSAREGSRDSDTQYF
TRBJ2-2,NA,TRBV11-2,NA,CATSLLGGSNTGELFF
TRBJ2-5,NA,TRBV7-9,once,CASSFGGPCHETQYF
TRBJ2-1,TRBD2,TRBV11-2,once,CASSLGGLDYNEGFF
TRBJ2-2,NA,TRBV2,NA,CASSEGLGYTGELFF
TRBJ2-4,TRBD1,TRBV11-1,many,CASSSRTGNIQYF
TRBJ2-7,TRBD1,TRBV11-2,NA,CASGLGQRYMYF
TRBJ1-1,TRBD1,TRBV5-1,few,CASSDSTGGKGAFF
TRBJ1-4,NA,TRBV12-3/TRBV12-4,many,CASSFSPEKLFF
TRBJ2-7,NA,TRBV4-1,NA,CASSRVPGLGSYEQYF
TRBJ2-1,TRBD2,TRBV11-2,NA,CACSLFSSGNSSEQFF
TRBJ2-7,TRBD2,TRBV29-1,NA,CSVEGTLAVKRSYKQYF
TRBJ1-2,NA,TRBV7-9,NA,CASSQLAGTMVAF
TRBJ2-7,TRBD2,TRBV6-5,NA,CASRRGGTYEQYF
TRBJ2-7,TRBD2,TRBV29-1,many,CSVEGTSGMGSYEQYF
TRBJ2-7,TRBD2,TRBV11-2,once,CASSFGGGYEEYF
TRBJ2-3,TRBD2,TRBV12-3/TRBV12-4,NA,CVSSDVKRECGGDTQYF
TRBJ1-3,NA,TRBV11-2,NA,CASSLEDSSGNTTYF
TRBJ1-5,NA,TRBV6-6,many,CASSLGTILMSNQPQHF
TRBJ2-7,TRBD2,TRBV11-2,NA,CASRWTSGTGCSYEQYF
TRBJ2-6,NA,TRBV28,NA,CANSSWQGTGANVLTF
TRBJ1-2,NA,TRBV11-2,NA,CASNRPGKIYGYTF
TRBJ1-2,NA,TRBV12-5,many,CASGLYRLSYGYTF
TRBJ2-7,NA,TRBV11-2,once,CASSTTGGLSYELYF
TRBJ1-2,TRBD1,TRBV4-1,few,CASSSRGQEYGYTF
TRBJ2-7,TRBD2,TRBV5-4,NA,CAGSGAGVGREQYF
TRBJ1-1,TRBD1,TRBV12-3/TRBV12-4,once,CVSRFGTGLGKTEAFF
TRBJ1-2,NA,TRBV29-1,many,CSVEDFFHPGPKRVPNYGYTF